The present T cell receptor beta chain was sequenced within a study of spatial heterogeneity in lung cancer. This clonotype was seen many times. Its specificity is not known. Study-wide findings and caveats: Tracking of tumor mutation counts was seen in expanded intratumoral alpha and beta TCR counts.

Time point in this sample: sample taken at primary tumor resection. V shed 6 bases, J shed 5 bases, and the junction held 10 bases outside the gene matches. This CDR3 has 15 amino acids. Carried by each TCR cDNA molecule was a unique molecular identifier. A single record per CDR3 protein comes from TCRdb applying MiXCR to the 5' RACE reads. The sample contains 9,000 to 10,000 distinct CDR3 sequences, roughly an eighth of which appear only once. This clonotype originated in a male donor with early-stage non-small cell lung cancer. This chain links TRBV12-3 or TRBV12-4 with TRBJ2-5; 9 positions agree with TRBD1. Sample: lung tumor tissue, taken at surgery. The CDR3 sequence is CASSFSLGTGETQYF. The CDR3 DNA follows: TGTGCCAGCAGCTTCTCGCTTGGGACAGGGGAGACCCAGTACTTC.